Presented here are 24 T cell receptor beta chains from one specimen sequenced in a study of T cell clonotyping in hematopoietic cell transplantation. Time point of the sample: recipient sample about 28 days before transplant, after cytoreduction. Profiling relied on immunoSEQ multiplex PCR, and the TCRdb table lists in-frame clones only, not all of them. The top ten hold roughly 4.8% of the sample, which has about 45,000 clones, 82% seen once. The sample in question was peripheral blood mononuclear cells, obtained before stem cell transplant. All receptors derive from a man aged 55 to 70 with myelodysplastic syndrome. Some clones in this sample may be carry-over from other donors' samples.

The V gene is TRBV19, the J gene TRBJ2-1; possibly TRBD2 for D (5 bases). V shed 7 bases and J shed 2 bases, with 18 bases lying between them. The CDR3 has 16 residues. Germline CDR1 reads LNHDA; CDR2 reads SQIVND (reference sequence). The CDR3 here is CASTPNEGEPYNEQFF. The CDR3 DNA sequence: TGTGCCAGTACCCCAAACGAGGGTGAGCCCTACAATGAGCAGTTCTTC. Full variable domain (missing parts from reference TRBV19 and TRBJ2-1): DGGITQSPKYLFRKEGQNVTLSCEQNLNHDAMYWYRQDPGQGLRLIYYSQIVNDFQKGDIAEGYSVSREKKESFPLTVTSAQKNPTAFYLCASTPNEGEPYNEQFFGPGTRLTVL.

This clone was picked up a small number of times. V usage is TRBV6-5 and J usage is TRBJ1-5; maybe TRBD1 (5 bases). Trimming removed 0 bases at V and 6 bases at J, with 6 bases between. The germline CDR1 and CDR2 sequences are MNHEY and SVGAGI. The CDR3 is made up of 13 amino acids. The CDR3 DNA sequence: TGTGCCAGCAGTTACTCGAGGGGTCAGCCCCAGCATTTT. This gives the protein CASSYSRGQPQHF.

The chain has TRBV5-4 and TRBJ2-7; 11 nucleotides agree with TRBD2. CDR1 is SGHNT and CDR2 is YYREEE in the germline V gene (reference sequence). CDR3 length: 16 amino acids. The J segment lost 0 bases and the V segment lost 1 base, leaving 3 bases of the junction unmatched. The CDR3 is CASSLSSGGASYEQYF. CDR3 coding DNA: TGTGCCAGCAGCTTGAGTAGCGGGGGGGCCTCCTACGAGCAGTACTTC.

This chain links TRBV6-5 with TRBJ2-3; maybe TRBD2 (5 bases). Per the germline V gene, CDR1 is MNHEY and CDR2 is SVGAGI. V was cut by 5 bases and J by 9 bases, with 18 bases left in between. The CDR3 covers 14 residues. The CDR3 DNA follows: TGTGCCAGCAGTCCATTCGTGGACTGGACGACGCAGTATTTT. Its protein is CASSPFVDWTTQYF.

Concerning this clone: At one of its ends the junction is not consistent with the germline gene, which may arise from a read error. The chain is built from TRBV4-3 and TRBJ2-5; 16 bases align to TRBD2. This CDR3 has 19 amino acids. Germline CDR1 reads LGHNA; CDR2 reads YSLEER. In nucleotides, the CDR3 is TGCGCCGGCAGCCAATACCCTGCTGGGACTAGCGGGGGGGGAAAGACCCAGTACTTC. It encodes CAGSQYPAGTSGGGKTQYF.

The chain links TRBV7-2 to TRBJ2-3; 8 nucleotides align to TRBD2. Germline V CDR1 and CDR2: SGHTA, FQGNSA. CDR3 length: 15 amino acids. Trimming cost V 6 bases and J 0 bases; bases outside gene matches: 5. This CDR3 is CASRRLATSTDTQYF. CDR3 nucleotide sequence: TGTGCCAGCAGGAGACTAGCGACTAGCACAGATACGCAGTATTTT.

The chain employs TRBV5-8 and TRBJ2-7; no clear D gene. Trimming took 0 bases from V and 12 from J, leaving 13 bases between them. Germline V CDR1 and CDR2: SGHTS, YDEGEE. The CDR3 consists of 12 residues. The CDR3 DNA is TGTGCCAGCAGCTTGGTAGTACACCGACGGTACTTC. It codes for CASSLVVHRRYF.

The CDR3 reads CASSNTQGTRSEQYF. In DNA, the CDR3 is TGTGCCAGCAGCAATACGCAGGGGACAAGAAGCGAGCAGTACTTC. The chain carries TRBV13 and TRBJ2-7, with D perhaps matching TRBD1 (6 bases). Germline loops: CDR1 PRHDT, CDR2 FYEKMQ (reference sequence). This CDR3 is 15 amino acids long. Trimming took 5 bases from V and 6 from J, leaving 20 bases between them. Drawing the rest from reference TRBV13 and TRBJ2-7, the complete variable domain is AAGVIQSPRHLIKEKRETATLKCYPIPRHDTVYWYQQGPGQDPQFLISFYEKMQSDKGSIPDRFSAQQFSDYHSELNMSSLELGDSALYFCASSNTQGTRSEQYFGPGTRLTVT.

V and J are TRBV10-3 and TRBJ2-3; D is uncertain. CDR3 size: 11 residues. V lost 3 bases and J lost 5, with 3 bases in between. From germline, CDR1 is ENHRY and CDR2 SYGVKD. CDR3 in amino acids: CAISDGDTQYF. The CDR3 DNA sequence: TGTGCCATCAGTGATGGAGATACGCAGTATTTT.

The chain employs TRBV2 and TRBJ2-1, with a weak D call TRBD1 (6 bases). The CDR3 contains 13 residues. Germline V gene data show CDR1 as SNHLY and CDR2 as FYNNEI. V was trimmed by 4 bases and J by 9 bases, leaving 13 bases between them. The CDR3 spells CASSGQVGGEQFF. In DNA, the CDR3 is TGTGCCAGCAGTGGACAGGTCGGTGGTGAGCAGTTCTTC.

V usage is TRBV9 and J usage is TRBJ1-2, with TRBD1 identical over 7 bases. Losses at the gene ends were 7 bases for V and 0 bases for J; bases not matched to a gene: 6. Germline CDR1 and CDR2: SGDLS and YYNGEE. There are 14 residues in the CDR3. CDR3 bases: TGTGCCAGCGACCGCCAGGGGGCTAACTATGGCTACACCTTC. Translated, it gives CASDRQGANYGYTF.

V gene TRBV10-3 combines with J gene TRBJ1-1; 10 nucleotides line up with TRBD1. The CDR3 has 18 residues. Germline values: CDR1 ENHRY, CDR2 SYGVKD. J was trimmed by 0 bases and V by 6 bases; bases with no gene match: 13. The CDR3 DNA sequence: TGTGCCATCAGAGGTAGTGGGACAGGGGTCGTGATGAACACTGAAGCTTTCTTT. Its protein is CAIRGSGTGVVMNTEAFF.

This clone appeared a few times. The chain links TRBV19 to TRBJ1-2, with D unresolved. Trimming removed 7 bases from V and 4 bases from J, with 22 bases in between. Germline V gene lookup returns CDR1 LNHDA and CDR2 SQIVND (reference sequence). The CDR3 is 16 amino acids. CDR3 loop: CASIPTFSQSSYGYTF. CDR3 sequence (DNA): TGTGCCAGTATCCCGACTTTTAGCCAAAGCTCCTATGGCTACACCTTC. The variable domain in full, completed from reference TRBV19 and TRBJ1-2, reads DGGITQSPKYLFRKEGQNVTLSCEQNLNHDAMYWYRQDPGQGLRLIYYSQIVNDFQKGDIAEGYSVSREKKESFPLTVTSAQKNPTAFYLCASIPTFSQSSYGYTFGSGTRLTVV.

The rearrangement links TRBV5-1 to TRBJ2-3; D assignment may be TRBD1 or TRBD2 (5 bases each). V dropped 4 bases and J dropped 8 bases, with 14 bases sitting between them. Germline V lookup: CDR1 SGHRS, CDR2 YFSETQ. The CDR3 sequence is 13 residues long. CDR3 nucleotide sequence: TGCGCCAGCAGCCCCACGACCGGGACTACGCAGTATTTT. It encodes CASSPTTGTTQYF.

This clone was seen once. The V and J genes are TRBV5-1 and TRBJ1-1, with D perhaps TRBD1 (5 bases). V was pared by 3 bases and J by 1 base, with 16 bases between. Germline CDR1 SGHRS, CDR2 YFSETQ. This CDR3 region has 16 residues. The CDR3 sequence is CASSSEPQGRNTEAFF. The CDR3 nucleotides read TGCGCCAGCAGCTCGGAGCCCCAGGGCCGGAACACTGAAGCTTTCTTT.

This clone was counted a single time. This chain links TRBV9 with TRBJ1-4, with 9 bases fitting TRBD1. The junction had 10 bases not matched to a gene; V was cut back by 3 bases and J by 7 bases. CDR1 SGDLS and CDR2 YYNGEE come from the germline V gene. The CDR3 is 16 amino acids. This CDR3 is CASSARQGTGIEKLFF. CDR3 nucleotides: TGTGCCAGCAGCGCCCGCCAAGGGACAGGGATTGAAAAACTGTTTTTT.

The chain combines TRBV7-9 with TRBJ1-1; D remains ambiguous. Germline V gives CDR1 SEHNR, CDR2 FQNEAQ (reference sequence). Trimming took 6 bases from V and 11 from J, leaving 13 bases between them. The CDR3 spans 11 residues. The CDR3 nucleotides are TGTGCCAGCAGTTCTAGGGCGGGGGCTTTCTTT. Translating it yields CASSSRAGAFF.

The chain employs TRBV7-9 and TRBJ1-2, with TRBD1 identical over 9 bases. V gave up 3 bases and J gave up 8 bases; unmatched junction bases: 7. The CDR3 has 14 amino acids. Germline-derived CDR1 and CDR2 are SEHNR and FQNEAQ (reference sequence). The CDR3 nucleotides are TGTGCCAGCAGCTTTACAGGGGGCGCGGAGGGCTACACCTTC. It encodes CASSFTGGAEGYTF. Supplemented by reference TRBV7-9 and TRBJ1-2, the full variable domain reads DTGVSQNPRHKITKRGQNVTFRCDPISEHNRLYWYRQTLGQGPEFLTYFQNEAQLEKSRLLSDRFSAERPKGSFSTLEIQRTEQGDSAMYLCASSFTGGAEGYTFGSGTRLTVV.

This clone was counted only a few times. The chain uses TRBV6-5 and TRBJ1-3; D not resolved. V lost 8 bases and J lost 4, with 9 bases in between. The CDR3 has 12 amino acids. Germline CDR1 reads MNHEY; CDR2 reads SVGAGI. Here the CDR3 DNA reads TGTGCCAGCGGAGAACGGGGAAACACCATATATTTT. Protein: CASGERGNTIYF.

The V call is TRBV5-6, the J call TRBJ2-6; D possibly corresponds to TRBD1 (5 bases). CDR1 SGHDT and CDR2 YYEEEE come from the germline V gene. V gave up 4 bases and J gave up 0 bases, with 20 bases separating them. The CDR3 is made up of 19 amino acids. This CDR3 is CASSRWLDTDLSGANVLTF. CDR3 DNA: TGTGCCAGCAGCCGCTGGCTGGACACCGACCTCTCTGGGGCCAACGTCCTGACTTTC.

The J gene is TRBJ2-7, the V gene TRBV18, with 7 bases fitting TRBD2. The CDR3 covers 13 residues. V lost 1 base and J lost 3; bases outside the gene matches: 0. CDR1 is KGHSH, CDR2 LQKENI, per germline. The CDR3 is CASSPLAGYEQYF. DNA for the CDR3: TGTGCCAGCTCACCACTAGCGGGCTACGAGCAGTACTTC. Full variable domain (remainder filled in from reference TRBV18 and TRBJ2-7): NAGVMQNPRHLVRRRGQEARLRCSPMKGHSHVYWYRQLPEEGLKFMVYLQKENIIDESGMPKERFSAEFPKEGPSILRIQQVVRGDSAAYFCASSPLAGYEQYFGPGTRLTVT.

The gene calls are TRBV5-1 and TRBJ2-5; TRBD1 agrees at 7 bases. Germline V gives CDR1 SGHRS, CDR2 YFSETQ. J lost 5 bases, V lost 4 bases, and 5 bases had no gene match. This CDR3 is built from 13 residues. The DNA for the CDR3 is TGCGCCAGCAGCCTCGGGACAGAGGAGACCCAGTACTTC. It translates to CASSLGTEETQYF.

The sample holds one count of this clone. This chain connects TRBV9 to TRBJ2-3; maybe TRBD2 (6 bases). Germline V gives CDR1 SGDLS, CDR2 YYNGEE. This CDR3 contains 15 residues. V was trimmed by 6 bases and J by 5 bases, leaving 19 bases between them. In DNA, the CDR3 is TGTGCCAGCACCCAAGTTGGGGGGAAGGGAGATACGCAGTATTTT. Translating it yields CASTQVGGKGDTQYF. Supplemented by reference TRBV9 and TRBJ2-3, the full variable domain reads DSGVTQTPKHLITATGQRVTLRCSPRSGDLSVYWYQQSLDQGLQFLIQYYNGEERAKGNILERFSAQQFPDLHSELNLSSLELGDSALYFCASTQVGGKGDTQYFGPGTRLTVL.

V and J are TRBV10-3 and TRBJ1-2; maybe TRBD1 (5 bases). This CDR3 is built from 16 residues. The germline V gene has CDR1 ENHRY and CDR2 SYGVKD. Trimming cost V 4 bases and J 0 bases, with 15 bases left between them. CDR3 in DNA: TGTGCCATCAGTGCGACTTTCGGGGGGACTAACTATGGCTACACCTTC. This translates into CAISATFGGTNYGYTF.